This T cell receptor (beta chain) was sequenced during a study of human T cells and chemical hapten exposure (dated by TCRdb to the early 2020s). Context from the whole study: For sensitization, 2% DPC in acetone was applied to a 2 cm by 2 cm area of upper inner arm skin. Patients additionally received weekly therapeutic DPC doses to the scalp throughout the roughly 25-week study period. Patch testing was done on the upper back using Finn chambers containing 0.01% DPC, and results were scored after 6 days according to International Contact Dermatitis Research Group standards. The mostly female patient cohort included alopecia areata with under or over 50% scalp involvement, alopecia totalis and alopecia universalis. Libraries were pooled for sequencing, and per-sample TCR yields varied mainly because of small differences in library volumes within the pool. In alopecia patients, the study followed how the peripheral blood TCR repertoire changed in vivo over primary and secondary sensitization to diphenylcyclopropenone (DPC), a hapten. Blood samples were taken from patients before sensitization (week 0) and then at 2, 6 and about 24 weeks after DPC sensitization. Blood for TCR sequencing was provided by twenty-nine alopecia patients at one to four time points (pre-sensitization, 2, 6 and 24 weeks). General conclusions and limits of the study: Alopecia, a presumed autoimmune disease, was present in all patients, so the immune response of the patients might differ from that of healthy individuals. After repeated subsampling, the strength of the expansion versus patch-test correlation and the threshold at which it became significant changed. Significantly more large CDR3 similarity clusters were formed by expanded TCRs than by pre-sensitization or healthy control sets, consistent with antigen-driven responses. No change with DPC sensitization was found in the number of TCRs above 1 in 1000 frequency, and no evidence of global repertoire structure alterations was found. The number of PT1 expanded TCRs positively correlated with patch test score, significant at thresholds 8, 16 and 32 but not 4.

At the junction V is shortened by 8 bases and J by 4 bases, with 19 bases in between. The germline V gene provides CDR1 ENHRY and CDR2 SYGVKD. The CDR3, from cysteine to phenylalanine, totals 15 residues. Only the CDR3 DNA stays, 45 bases, in frame from base 1. The receptor library was made with RACE. Data came from a NextSeq 500. During library preparation, unique molecular identifiers were attached to individual cDNA molecules so that TCRs could be counted in a quantitative, reproducible way. From each blood RNA sample, both TCR alpha and TCR beta chains were sequenced. Regarding the original processing steps: Samples had a median of roughly 99,000 TCRs, with a range from about 23,224 to 750,000. V, J and CDR3 annotation of the TCR reads was carried out using the Decombinator software suite. For PS versus PT1 abundance plots, all samples were subsampled to the same number of TCRs (28,000). TCRs were defined as expanded if absent before sensitization and observed at least eight times at the 2-week time point. TCRdb reprocessing: public reads trimmed at Q25 with fastp, clones called with MiXCR, in-frame beta chains kept. Every CDR3 protein is listed once, alongside the most common genes and DNA of its rows. TCRdb's processing, not the authors', yielded these V and J calls. The sample table lists 360,000 or so distinct CDR3 sequences, roughly 6.3% of them with a count of one. The ten biggest clones cover about 6% of the sample.

There are many counts of this clonotype. The antigen it recognizes is unknown. Within one base of it there is no much larger clone, and no base qualities were kept. The time point label, read with the paper, signifies: patch test 2, 6 weeks after DPC sensitization. Sample treatment or condition, as interpreted from the label and publication: therapeutic diphenylcyclopropenone sensitization with weekly scalp DPC. At every patch-test visit, the blood draw took place before the patch test was put on. Patients were eligible if aged 18 to 70, diagnosed with alopecia and judged suitable for DPC therapy, and pregnant patients were excluded. Unfractionated whole blood was collected in Tempus Blood RNA tubes, and total RNA was extracted from that blood.

The sample in question was whole blood, obtained in connection with sensitization to the hapten diphenylcyclopropenone (DPC). Here the chain combines TRBV10-3 and TRBJ2-3; the D gene is perhaps TRBD2, from 6 matching bases. The origin of this receptor is a woman under 30 with alopecia areata. Some clones in this sample may be carry-over from other donors' samples. The DNA is TGTGCCATCGGGGATAGGGGAGGCGACGCAGATACGCAGTATTTT. The resulting protein is CAIGDRGGDADTQYF.